The next 7 T cell receptor beta chains were all read from a single sample in a study of CDR3 diversity in severe acne. TCRdb re-analysed the PCR reads in MiXCR, keeping a single row per CDR3 protein. Of tens of thousands of distinct CDR3 sequences listed, approximately 49% are singletons. Sample: blood. The receptors here all came from a male donor with severe acne vulgaris.

In regard to this clonotype: This could be a read error, since a much larger clone is one nucleotide away. The chain links TRBV6-6 to TRBJ2-7, with TRBD1 as a possible D gene (6 bases). The CDR3 contains 14 residues. V dropped 5 bases and J dropped 0 bases, with 11 bases sitting between them. Germline CDR1 and CDR2: MNHNY and SVGAGI (reference sequence). CDR3: CASSETGGSYEQYF. The CDR3 coding sequence is TGTGCCAGCAGTGAGACAGGCGGCTCCTACGAGCAGTACTTC.

This clonotype appeared many times. The chain employs TRBV19 and TRBJ2-7; D is uncertain. The CDR3 spans 9 residues. Trimming pared 0 bases from V and 10 bases from J, leaving 1 base between. CDR1 and CDR2 from the germline V gene are LNHDA and SQIVND (reference sequence). The CDR3 sequence: CASSIDQYF. Here the CDR3 DNA reads TGTGCCAGTAGTATAGACCAGTACTTC.

This clonotype has a handful of counts. V is TRBV15 and J is TRBJ2-6; 8 nucleotides match TRBD1. This CDR3 spans 18 amino acids. V dropped 1 base and J dropped 0; count of bases not matched to a gene: 5. Germline CDR1 reads LNHNV; CDR2 reads YYDKDF (reference sequence). The CDR3 nucleotides are TGTGCCACCAGCAGAGGGACAGGGTCTTACTCTGGGGCCAACGTCCTGACTTTC. Protein sequence: CATSRGTGSYSGANVLTF.

This clonotype was picked up one time. The chain couples TRBV7-2 to TRBJ2-7; TRBD2 agrees at 14 bases. CDR3 length: 16 amino acids. After removal of 5 bases from V and 6 bases from J, the junction contained 9 bases not matched to a gene. CDR1 is SGHTA, CDR2 FQGNSA, per germline. CDR3 amino acids: CASSIAGTSGRFEQYF. CDR3 coding DNA: TGTGCCAGCAGCATTGCCGGGACTAGCGGGAGATTCGAGCAGTACTTC. The full variable domain, its missing parts supplied by reference TRBV7-2 and TRBJ2-7, is GAGVSQSPSNKVTEKGKDVELRCDPISGHTALYWYRQSLGQGLEFLIYFQGNSAPDKSGLPSDRFSAERTGGSVSTLTIQRTQQEDSAVYLCASSIAGTSGRFEQYFGPGTRLTVT.

This clonotype was detected a few times. The J gene is TRBJ1-1, the V gene TRBV29-1, with unresolved D. The CDR3 runs to 12 residues. From germline, CDR1 is SQVTM and CDR2 ANQGSEA. The V end was cut by 2 bases, the J end by 7 bases, with 11 bases between. CDR3 loop: CSVERAAFEAFF. The CDR3 DNA is TGCAGCGTTGAAAGGGCAGCGTTTGAAGCTTTCTTT.

This clonotype was seen ten or more times. V and J are TRBV7-2 and TRBJ1-5; D ambiguous. The ends were cut back, 5 bases at V and 0 bases at J, with 17 bases in the middle. The germline V gene encodes CDR1 SGHTA and CDR2 FQGNSA. The CDR3 sequence is 17 residues long. The CDR3 here is CASSVDHQSHSNQPQHF. The CDR3 DNA sequence: TGTGCCAGCAGCGTCGACCACCAATCCCATAGCAATCAGCCCCAGCATTTT.

A remark on this clonotype: A junction boundary mismatches the germline segment, possibly from a read error. The chain employs TRBV19 and TRBJ1-5; no clear D. The CDR3 totals 12 residues. Germline lookup yields CDR1 LNHDA and CDR2 SQIVND (reference sequence). CDR3: CAGRDSNQPQHF. CDR3 bases: TGTGCCGGCAGAGATAGCAACCAGCCCCAGCATTTT.